Presented here are 22 T cell receptor beta chains from one specimen sequenced in a study of blood T cells in healthy people across ages. PCR was performed a second time for about 7 to 11 cycles using a sample-barcoded 5' primer and a J-beta primer mix. Each CDR3 protein gets one entry after TCRdb re-called the 5' RACE reads with MiXCR. Of hundreds of thousands of distinct CDR3 sequences detected, roughly 32% appear once; the ten largest clones hold 15% to 17%. Source material: blood. These receptors all stem from a woman older than 75 in good health.

About this clonotype itself: One end of the junction fails to match germline, which may point to a read error. The chain has TRBV7-2 and TRBJ2-1, with D unresolved. The germline V gene has CDR1 SGHTA and CDR2 FQGNSA. CDR3 length equals 15 residues. The CDR3 protein is CASSPTMEPYNGQFF. The CDR3 DNA reads TGTGCCAGCAGTCCCACCATGGAACCCTACAATGGGCAGTTCTTC.

The table lists this clonotype with many counts. The rearrangement joins TRBV20-1 to TRBJ1-2, with D possibly being TRBD1 (6 bases). The V and J ends lost 5 bases and 3 bases respectively, with 13 bases between them. CDR3 length equals 13 residues. Germline CDR1 DFQATT, CDR2 SNEGSKA (reference sequence). The CDR3 DNA follows: TGCAGTGCTCCTCGGGACACCGACTATGGCTACACCTTC. Amino acid sequence: CSAPRDTDYGYTF.

In regard to this clonotype: This clone may be a read error of a much larger clone one base away. This chain connects TRBV20-1 to TRBJ1-4; D gene uncertain. V was clipped by 4 bases and J by 5 bases, with 11 bases between them. This CDR3 has 13 amino acids. Germline V lookup: CDR1 DFQATT, CDR2 SNEGSKA (reference sequence). The CDR3 here is CSAIMFANEKLFF. In DNA, the CDR3 is TGCAGTGCTATCATGTTCGCAAATGAAAAACTGTTTTTT.

This clonotype was observed at least ten times. CDR3 sequence reads: CASSQDRGGLETQYF. The CDR3 DNA reads TGCGCCAGCAGCCAAGACCGGGGGGGCCTTGAGACCCAGTACTTC. This chain connects TRBV4-1 to TRBJ2-5; 8 bases are a match to TRBD2. The CDR3 is 15 amino acids. With 0 bases clipped from V and 5 bases from J, the junction kept 5 bases outside the gene matches. Germline V lookup: CDR1 MGHRA, CDR2 YSYEKL.

The chain links TRBV9 to TRBJ1-3; TRBD1 aligns across 10 bases. CDR3 length equals 17 residues. Germline-derived CDR1 and CDR2 are SGDLS and YYNGEE. V was pared by 3 bases and J by 0 bases, with 6 bases of the junction left unmatched. This CDR3 is CASSEGTGAVSGNTIYF. The CDR3 DNA reads TGTGCCAGCAGCGAGGGGACAGGGGCTGTCTCTGGAAACACCATATATTTT. The whole variable domain, filled in from reference TRBV9 and TRBJ1-3, reads DSGVTQTPKHLITATGQRVTLRCSPRSGDLSVYWYQQSLDQGLQFLIQYYNGEERAKGNILERFSAQQFPDLHSELNLSSLELGDSALYFCASSEGTGAVSGNTIYFGEGSWLTVV.

This clonotype was found a few times. The chain is built from TRBV27 and TRBJ1-4; D is undetermined. Germline V gives CDR1 MNHEY, CDR2 SMNVEV (reference sequence). There are 14 residues in the CDR3. V lost 3 bases and J 0 bases, leaving 5 bases between the germline ends. In DNA form, the CDR3 reads TGTGCCAGCAGTTTCAGTTCAACTAATGAAAAACTGTTTTTT. It translates to CASSFSSTNEKLFF.

Ten or more counts support this clonotype. The chain's CDR3 is CASSARGLGEQYF. As DNA, the CDR3 is TGTGCCAGCAGCGCCAGGGGGCTGGGCGAGCAGTACTTC. This chain joins TRBV6-2 or TRBV6-3 and TRBJ2-7; 8 positions agree with TRBD1. The CDR3 is made up of 13 amino acids. CDR1 and CDR2 (germline): MNHEY, SVGEGT. V shed 6 bases and J 6 bases; nucleotides not matched to a gene: 7.

This clonotype was detected many times. The chain is built from TRBV10-3 and TRBJ2-7; 9 bases line up with TRBD1. Trimming cost V 4 bases and J 7 bases; bases outside gene matches: 8. The CDR3 covers 14 residues. Germline loops: CDR1 ENHRY, CDR2 SYGVKD. The DNA of the CDR3 is TGTGCCATCAGTGGGCGGGACAGGGAGAGGGAGCAGTACTTC. Protein product: CAISGRDREREQYF.

This clonotype was counted only a few times. This chain links TRBV7-2 with TRBJ2-7, with a tentative D call TRBD1 (6 bases). V shed 6 bases and J shed 3 bases, with 15 bases lying between them. Germline V gene data show CDR1 as SGHTA and CDR2 as FQGNSA. The CDR3 extends over 14 amino acids. Written as DNA, the CDR3 is TGTGCCAGCAGTAAGATGACAGGACACTACGAGCAGTACTTC. This codes for CASSKMTGHYEQYF.

This clonotype was seen many times. V gene TRBV5-6 combines with J gene TRBJ1-2, with 11 bases aligning to TRBD1. The CDR3 length is 13 residues. Germline V gene lookup returns CDR1 SGHDT and CDR2 YYEEEE. With 4 bases clipped from V and 8 bases from J, the junction kept 4 bases outside the gene matches. This chain's CDR3 is CASSADRGLGYTF. In DNA, the CDR3 is TGTGCCAGCAGCGCGGACAGGGGGCTCGGCTACACCTTC.

A note on this clonotype: A much larger clone differs from this one at a single base, so this may be a read error. The V and J genes are TRBV10-3 and TRBJ2-1, with D possibly being TRBD1 (5 bases). Germline V gene sequence: CDR1 ENHRY, CDR2 SYGVKD. The V gene lost 10 bases and the J gene lost 8 bases, with 27 bases spanning the gap. There are 16 residues in the CDR3. The CDR3 bases are TGTGCCACTCTCACGGAACATAACAAGGTAGGGGATGAGCAGTTCTTC. It translates to CATLTEHNKVGDEQFF.

This clonotype has at least ten counts. CDR3 DNA: TGCGCCAGCAGCTTGCCCGGGAATATGGCCGAGCAGTACTTC. Protein: CASSLPGNMAEQYF. The chain combines TRBV5-1 with TRBJ2-7; a weak D match, TRBD2 (5 bases). CDR1 and CDR2 (germline): SGHRS, YFSETQ. Trimming took off 1 base at V and 6 bases at J, with 14 bases between the two ends. The CDR3 length is 14 residues.

The chain recombines TRBV11-1 with TRBJ1-2; D not resolved. V lost 4 bases to trimming and J lost 5 bases, with 14 bases between them. The germline V gene has CDR1 SGHAT and CDR2 FQDESV (reference sequence). The CDR3 totals 14 residues. CDR3 amino acids: CASSSDGLQYGYTF. DNA of the CDR3: TGTGCCAGCAGCTCGGACGGTTTACAGTATGGCTACACCTTC. Based on the CDR3 plus reference TRBV11-1 and TRBJ1-2, the full variable domain is EAEVAQSPRYKITEKSQAVAFWCDPISGHATLYWYRQILGQGPELLVQFQDESVVDDSQLPKDRFSAERLKGVDSTLKIQPAELGDSAMYLCASSSDGLQYGYTFGSGTRLTVV.

This clonotype has at least ten counts. CDR3 in DNA: TGTGCCAGCAGGTCCGGGACAGATAACACCGGGGAGCTGTTTTTT. It encodes CASRSGTDNTGELFF. The rearrangement joins TRBV7-6 to TRBJ2-2, with 7 positions matching TRBD1. CDR3 length: 15 residues. CDR1 SGHVS and CDR2 FNYEAQ come from the germline V gene. Trimming at V came to 6 bases and at J to 2 bases, leaving 6 bases not matched to a gene.

This clonotype was counted at least ten times. The V call is TRBV5-1, the J call TRBJ1-2, with 8 nucleotides matching TRBD1. CDR3 size: 17 residues. Per the germline V gene, CDR1 is SGHRS and CDR2 is YFSETQ. V gave up 1 base and J gave up 3 bases; unmatched junction bases: 11. The CDR3, as DNA: TGCGCCAGCAGCTTGCAGCAACGTTTGACAGGGGACTATGGCTACACCTTC. This sequence encodes CASSLQQRLTGDYGYTF.

With regard to this clonotype: This sequence may be a read error, since a much larger clone differs from it by one base. The chain couples TRBV7-9 to TRBJ2-5; 11 bases map to TRBD2. The CDR3 consists of 14 residues. CDR1 SEHNR and CDR2 FQNEAQ come from the germline V gene (reference sequence). CDR3 sequence reads: CAGSLTSGAETQYF. The CDR3 nucleotides read TGTGCCGGCAGCTTGACTAGCGGGGCAGAGACCCAGTACTTC.

In this sample, this clonotype turned up a few times. The rearrangement joins TRBV29-1 to TRBJ2-3; TRBD2 matches at 7 bases. Per germline, CDR1 SQVTM and CDR2 ANQGSEA. V gave up 2 bases and J gave up 2 bases; unmatched junction bases: 10. The CDR3 extends over 16 amino acids. The chain's CDR3 is CSVETLGGGVTDTQYF. CDR3 sequence (DNA): TGCAGCGTTGAAACTTTAGGCGGGGGAGTCACAGATACGCAGTATTTT.

Only a few counts were recorded for this clonotype. J is TRBJ1-5 and V is TRBV30; TRBD1 matches 8 bases. CDR1 and CDR2 (germline): GTSNPN, SVGIG (reference sequence). The CDR3 extends over 13 amino acids. The J segment lost 6 bases and the V segment lost 3 bases, leaving 4 bases of the junction unmatched. CDR3 nucleotide sequence: TGTGCCTGGAGCGCAACAGGGGGTCAGCCCCAGCATTTT. Translation gives CAWSATGGQPQHF.

This clonotype showed up just a few times. The chain joins TRBV20-1 to TRBJ1-5, with D perhaps matching TRBD1 (5 bases). The germline V gene has CDR1 DFQATT and CDR2 SNEGSKA (reference sequence). The CDR3 has 16 residues. CDR3 protein: CSLTTQGGQSNQPQHF. DNA of the CDR3: TGCAGCCTTACTACTCAGGGCGGCCAAAGCAATCAGCCCCAGCATTTT.

Many counts were recorded for this clonotype. The chain recombines TRBV11-2 with TRBJ2-1; weak D call: TRBD1 (6 bases). V dropped 5 bases and J dropped 3 bases, with 11 bases sitting between them. CDR3 size: 14 residues. CDR1 is SGHAT and CDR2 is FQNNGV in the germline V gene. CDR3 bases: TGTGCCAGCAGCACCCGGGACAACTACAATGAGCAGTTCTTC. This codes for CASSTRDNYNEQFF.

In this sample, this clonotype turned up many times. The genes are TRBV6-2 or TRBV6-3 and TRBJ2-4; TRBD1 might be the D (5 bases). The end of the DNA aligns better with TRBJ2-7, so the J call may be wrong. This CDR3 is built from 14 residues. Looked up from germline, CDR1 is MNHEY and CDR2 is SVGEGT. The CDR3 region is CASSPSSRASEQYF. The CDR3 DNA is TGTGCCAGCAGCCCCTCGAGCAGGGCCAGCGAGCAGTACTTC.

This chain joins TRBV29-1 and TRBJ2-5; a weak D match, TRBD2 (5 bases). V was pared by 0 bases and J by 11 bases, with 13 bases between. This CDR3 has 12 residues. The V gene's germline CDR1 is SQVTM and CDR2 ANQGSEA. The CDR3 coding sequence is TGCAGCGTTGAAGATCAAGGTGGGGAGCAGTACTTC. This codes for CSVEDQGGEQYF.